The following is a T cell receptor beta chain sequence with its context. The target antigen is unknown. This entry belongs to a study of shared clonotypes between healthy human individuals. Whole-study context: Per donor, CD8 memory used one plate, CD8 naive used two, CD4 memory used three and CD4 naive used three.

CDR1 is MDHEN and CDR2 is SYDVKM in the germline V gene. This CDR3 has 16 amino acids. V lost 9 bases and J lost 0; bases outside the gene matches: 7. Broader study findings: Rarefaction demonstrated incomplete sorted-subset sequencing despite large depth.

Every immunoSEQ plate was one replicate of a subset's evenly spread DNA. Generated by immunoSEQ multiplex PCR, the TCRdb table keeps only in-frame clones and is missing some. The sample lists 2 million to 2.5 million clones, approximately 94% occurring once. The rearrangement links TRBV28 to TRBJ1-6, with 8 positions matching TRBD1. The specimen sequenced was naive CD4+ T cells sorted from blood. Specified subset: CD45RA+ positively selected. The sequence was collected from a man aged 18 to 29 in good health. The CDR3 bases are TGTGCCAGTCGACAGGGGTCGGGCTCCTATAATTCACCCCTCCACTTT. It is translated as CASRQGSGSYNSPLHF.